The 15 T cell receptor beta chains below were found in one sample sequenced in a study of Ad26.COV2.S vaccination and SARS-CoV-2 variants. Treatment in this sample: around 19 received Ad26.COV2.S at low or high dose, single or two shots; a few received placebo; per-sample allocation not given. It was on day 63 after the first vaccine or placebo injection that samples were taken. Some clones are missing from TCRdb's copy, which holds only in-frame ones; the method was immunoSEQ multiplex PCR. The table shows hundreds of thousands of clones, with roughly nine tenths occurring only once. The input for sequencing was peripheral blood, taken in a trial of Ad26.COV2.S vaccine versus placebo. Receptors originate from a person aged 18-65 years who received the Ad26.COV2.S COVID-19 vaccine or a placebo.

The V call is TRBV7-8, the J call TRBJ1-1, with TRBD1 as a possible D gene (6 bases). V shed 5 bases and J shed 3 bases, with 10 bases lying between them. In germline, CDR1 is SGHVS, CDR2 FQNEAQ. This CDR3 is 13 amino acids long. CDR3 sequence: CASSLTGYTEAFF. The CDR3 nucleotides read TGTGCCAGCAGCCTAACAGGGTACACTGAAGCTTTCTTT.

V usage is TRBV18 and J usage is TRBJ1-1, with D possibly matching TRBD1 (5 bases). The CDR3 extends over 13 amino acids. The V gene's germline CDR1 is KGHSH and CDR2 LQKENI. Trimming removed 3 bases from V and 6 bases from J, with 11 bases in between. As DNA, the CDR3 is TGTGCCAGCTCACCCAGGGAAGGGGCTGAAGCTTTCTTT. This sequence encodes CASSPREGAEAFF.

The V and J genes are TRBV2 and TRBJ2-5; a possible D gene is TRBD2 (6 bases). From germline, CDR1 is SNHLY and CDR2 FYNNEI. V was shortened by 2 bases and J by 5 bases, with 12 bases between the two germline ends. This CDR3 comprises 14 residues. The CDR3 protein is CASSELARAETQYF. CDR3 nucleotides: TGTGCCAGCAGTGAACTAGCGAGGGCTGAGACCCAGTACTTC.

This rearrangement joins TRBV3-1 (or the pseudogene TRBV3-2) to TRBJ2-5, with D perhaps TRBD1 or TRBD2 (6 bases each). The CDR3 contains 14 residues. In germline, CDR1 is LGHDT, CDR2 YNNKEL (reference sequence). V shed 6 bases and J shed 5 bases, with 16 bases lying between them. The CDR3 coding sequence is TGTGCCAGCAGGTCCCGGGGGCAACGGGAGACCCAGTACTTC. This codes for CASRSRGQRETQYF.

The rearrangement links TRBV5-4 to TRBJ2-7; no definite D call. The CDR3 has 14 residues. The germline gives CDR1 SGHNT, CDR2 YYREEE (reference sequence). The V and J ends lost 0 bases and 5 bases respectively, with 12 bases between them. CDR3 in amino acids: CASSLALGSHEQYF. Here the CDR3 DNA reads TGTGCCAGCAGCTTGGCTCTAGGGTCTCACGAGCAGTACTTC.

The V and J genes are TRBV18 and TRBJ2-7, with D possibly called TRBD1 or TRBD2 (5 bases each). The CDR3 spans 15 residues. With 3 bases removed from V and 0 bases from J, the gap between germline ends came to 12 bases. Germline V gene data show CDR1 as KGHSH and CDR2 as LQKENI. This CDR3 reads CASSPPGRSSYEQYF. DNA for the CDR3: TGTGCCAGCTCACCCCCGGGACGCAGCTCCTACGAGCAGTACTTC.

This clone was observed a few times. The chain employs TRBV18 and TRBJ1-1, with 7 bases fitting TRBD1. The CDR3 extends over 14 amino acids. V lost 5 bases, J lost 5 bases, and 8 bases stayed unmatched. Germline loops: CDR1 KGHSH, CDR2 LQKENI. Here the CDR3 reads CASSYSGTETEAFF. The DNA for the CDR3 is TGTGCCAGCTCATACTCCGGGACAGAGACTGAAGCTTTCTTT.

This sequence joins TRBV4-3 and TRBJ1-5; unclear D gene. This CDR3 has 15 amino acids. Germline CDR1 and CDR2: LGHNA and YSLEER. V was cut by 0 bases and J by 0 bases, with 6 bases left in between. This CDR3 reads CASSQDPYSNQPQHF. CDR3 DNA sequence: TGCGCCAGCAGCCAAGATCCTTATAGCAATCAGCCCCAGCATTTT.

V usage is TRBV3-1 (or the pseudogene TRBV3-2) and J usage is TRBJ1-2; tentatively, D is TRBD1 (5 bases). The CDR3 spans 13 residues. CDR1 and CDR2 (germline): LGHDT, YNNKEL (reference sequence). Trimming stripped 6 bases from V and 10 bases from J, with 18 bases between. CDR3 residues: CASRLDSSWAYTF. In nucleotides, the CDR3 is TGTGCCAGCAGACTTGACAGTTCCTGGGCCTACACCTTC.

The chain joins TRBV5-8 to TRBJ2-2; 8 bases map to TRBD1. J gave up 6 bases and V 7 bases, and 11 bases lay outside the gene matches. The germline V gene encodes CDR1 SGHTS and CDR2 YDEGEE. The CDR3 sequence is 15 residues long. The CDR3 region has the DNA TGTGCCAGCGGTTTTTGGACAGGGAGCGCCGGGGAGCTGTTTTTT. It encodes CASGFWTGSAGELFF.

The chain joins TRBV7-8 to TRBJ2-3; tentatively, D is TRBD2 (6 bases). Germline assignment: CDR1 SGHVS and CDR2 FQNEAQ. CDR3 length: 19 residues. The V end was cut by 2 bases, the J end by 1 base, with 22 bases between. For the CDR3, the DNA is TGTGCCAGCAGCTTAAATTGGGGACTTTGGGCCACCGGCACAGATACGCAGTATTTT. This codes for CASSLNWGLWATGTDTQYF.

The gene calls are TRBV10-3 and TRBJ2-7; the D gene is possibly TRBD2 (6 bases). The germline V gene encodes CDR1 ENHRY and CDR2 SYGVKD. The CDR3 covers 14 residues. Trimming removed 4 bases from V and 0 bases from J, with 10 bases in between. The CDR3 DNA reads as TGTGCCATCAGTGCGGAGGGATTCTCCTACGAGCAGTACTTC. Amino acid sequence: CAISAEGFSYEQYF.

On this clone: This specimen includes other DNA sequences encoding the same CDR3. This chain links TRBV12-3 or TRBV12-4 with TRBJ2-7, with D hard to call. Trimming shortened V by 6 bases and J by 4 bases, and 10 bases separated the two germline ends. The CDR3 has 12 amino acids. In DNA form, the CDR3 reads TGTGCCAGCAGCTGGGGAAGGTACGAGCAGTACTTC. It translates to CASSWGRYEQYF.

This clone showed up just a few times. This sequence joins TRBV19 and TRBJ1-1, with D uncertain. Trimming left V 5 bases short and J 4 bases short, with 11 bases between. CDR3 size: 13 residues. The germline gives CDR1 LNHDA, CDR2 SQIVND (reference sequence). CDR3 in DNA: TGTGCCAGTAGTCCTAGGGTAGCCACTGAAGCTTTCTTT. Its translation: CASSPRVATEAFF.

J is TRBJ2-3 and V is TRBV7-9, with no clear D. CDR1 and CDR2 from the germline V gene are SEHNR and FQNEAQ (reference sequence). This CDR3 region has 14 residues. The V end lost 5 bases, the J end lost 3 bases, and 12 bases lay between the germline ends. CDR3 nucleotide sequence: TGTGCCAGCAGCCCGTTTAGCTATACAGATACGCAGTATTTT. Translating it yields CASSPFSYTDTQYF.